Below are 26 T cell receptor beta chains sequenced from a single sample in a study of early T cells in non-severe SARS-CoV-2 infection. TCRdb recomputed calls from the 5' RACE reads with MiXCR, one row per CDR3 protein. The sample holds some 77,000 distinct CDR3 sequences; 10% to 15% are singletons and the top ten take around 1.1%. The specimen sequenced was whole blood. The source is an adult who was a healthcare worker with PCR-confirmed SARS-CoV-2 infection or an uninfected control (not recorded which).

Ten or more counts support this clonotype. The J gene is TRBJ2-2, the V gene TRBV6-2 or TRBV6-3; 12 bases are shared with TRBD2. This CDR3 has 18 residues. V shed 5 bases and J 5 bases; nucleotides not matched to a gene: 12. Germline V CDR1 and CDR2: MNHEY, SVGEGT. CDR3 nucleotides: TGTGCCAGCAGTCTTCCGACTAGCGGGAGTAAAAGGACCGGGGAGCTGTTTTTT. Protein: CASSLPTSGSKRTGELFF.

V gene TRBV11-2 combines with J gene TRBJ2-1; D not certain. This CDR3 is 12 amino acids long. Trimming shortened V by 2 bases and J by 4 bases, and 3 bases separated the two germline ends. Germline V gives CDR1 SGHAT, CDR2 FQNNGV. The DNA for the CDR3 is TGTGCCAGCAGCTTATTGTACAATGAGCAGTTCTTC. It yields the protein CASSLLYNEQFF.

The gene calls are TRBV28 and TRBJ2-6; D unresolved. The CDR3 covers 16 residues. Germline CDR1 and CDR2: MDHEN and SYDVKM. Between the trimmed V and J ends, which lost 4 bases and 0 bases, there was a span of 10 bases. The CDR3: CASSSPTFSGANVLTF. The CDR3, as DNA: TGTGCCAGCAGTTCCCCGACCTTCTCTGGGGCCAACGTCCTGACTTTC.

This clonotype has just a few counts. The V and J genes are TRBV28 and TRBJ2-3; the D is unclear. The CDR3 is 18 residues long. Trimming left V 1 base short and J 2 bases short, with 19 bases between. CDR1 and CDR2 from the germline V gene are MDHEN and SYDVKM. In DNA form, the CDR3 reads TGTGCCAGCAGTTTATTCCGGGCGGCCCGATTGGTCACAGATACGCAGTATTTT. Translated, it gives CASSLFRAARLVTDTQYF.

This clonotype was seen ten or more times. The chain employs TRBV20-1 and TRBJ2-7; no clear D gene. Germline CDR1 is DFQATT and CDR2 is SNEGSKA (reference sequence). The CDR3 length is 11 residues. V lost 3 bases, J lost 2 bases, and 5 bases lay in between. The DNA for the CDR3 is TGCAGTGCTAGCGGTACCTACGAGCAGTACTTC. Protein product: CSASGTYEQYF.

This clonotype has more than one count but fewer than ten. This chain joins TRBV4-3 and TRBJ2-7; TRBD2 matches at 7 bases. CDR3 length: 18 residues. V shed 3 bases and J 0 bases; nucleotides not matched to a gene: 14. Germline V gene sequence: CDR1 LGHNA, CDR2 YSLEER. DNA for the CDR3: TGCGCCAGCAGCCAGATACTCCTTGCGGGAGCCAACTCCTACGAGCAGTACTTC. Translated: CASSQILLAGANSYEQYF.

This clonotype appeared many times. The rearrangement uses TRBV20-1 and TRBJ2-3, with 7 bases aligning to TRBD2. Trimming took 0 bases from V and 3 from J; bases not matched to a gene: 3. Germline V gene data show CDR1 as DFQATT and CDR2 as SNEGSKA (reference sequence). The CDR3 sequence is 14 residues long. The CDR3 protein is CSARDRRETDTQYF. CDR3 bases: TGCAGTGCTAGAGATCGGCGGGAGACAGATACGCAGTATTTT.

The chain combines TRBV20-1 with TRBJ2-2; no firm D call. Germline CDR1 DFQATT, CDR2 SNEGSKA (reference sequence). Between the trimmed V and J ends, which lost 0 bases and 5 bases, there was a span of 7 bases. This CDR3 is built from 13 residues. The CDR3 protein is CSARDGFTGELFF. The CDR3 DNA sequence: TGCAGTGCTAGAGACGGGTTTACCGGGGAGCTGTTTTTT.

This clonotype has just a few counts. The chain combines TRBV30 with TRBJ1-3; D is unresolved. V lost 0 bases and J lost 0, with 6 bases in between. The CDR3 has 14 residues. Germline V gives CDR1 GTSNPN, CDR2 SVGIG (reference sequence). This CDR3 reads CAWSVDFSGNTIYF. The CDR3 nucleotides are TGTGCCTGGAGTGTCGATTTCTCTGGAAACACCATATATTTT.

The J gene is TRBJ1-5, the V gene TRBV29-1; D unclear. The CDR3 loop spans 16 amino acids. CDR1 is SQVTM, CDR2 ANQGSEA, per germline. The germline V and J ends were trimmed by 4 bases and 0 bases, with 16 bases remaining between them. The CDR3 spells CSVGGIGSNSNQPQHF. CDR3 DNA: TGCAGCGTTGGGGGAATTGGGAGTAATAGCAATCAGCCCCAGCATTTT. The whole variable domain, filled in from reference TRBV29-1 and TRBJ1-5, reads SAVISQKPSRDICQRGTSLTIQCQVDSQVTMMFWYRQQPGQSLTLIATANQGSEATYESGFVIDKFPISRPNLTFSTLTVSNMSPEDSSIYLCSVGGIGSNSNQPQHFGDGTRLSIL.

The chain is built from TRBV28 and TRBJ2-3, with 8 bases lining up with TRBD2. Germline-derived CDR1 and CDR2 are MDHEN and SYDVKM. The CDR3 has 17 residues. The J segment lost 3 bases and the V segment lost 5 bases, leaving 13 bases of the junction unmatched. The CDR3 region is CASSPGLAGRETDTQYF. Here the CDR3 DNA reads TGTGCCAGCAGTCCCGGACTGGCCGGGAGGGAAACAGATACGCAGTATTTT.

This clonotype came up a few times. The chain recombines TRBV6-1 with TRBJ2-1, with 12 bases identical to TRBD2. The CDR3 has 18 residues. Germline assignment: CDR1 MNHNS and CDR2 SASEGT. V shed 2 bases and J 1 base; nucleotides not matched to a gene: 6. The CDR3 nucleotides read TGTGCCAGCAGTGAATGGGGACTAGCGGGCTATTCCTACAATGAGCAGTTCTTC. Its translation: CASSEWGLAGYSYNEQFF.

The chain uses TRBV6-5 and TRBJ1-4; a possible D gene is TRBD1 (5 bases). Deletions cut 1 base from V and 7 bases from J, with 13 bases between. Per germline, CDR1 MNHEY and CDR2 SVGAGI. The length of the CDR3 is 15 residues. As DNA, the CDR3 is TGTGCCAGCAGTTACTGGGCAGGGAGGGGTGAAAAACTGTTTTTT. Protein: CASSYWAGRGEKLFF.

The chain has TRBV5-1 and TRBJ1-1; D is uncertain. V lost 7 bases, J lost 1 base, and 14 bases lay in between. CDR1 is SGHRS, CDR2 YFSETQ, per germline. This CDR3 has 14 amino acids. The CDR3 loop reads CASATDLSNTEAFF. DNA of the CDR3: TGCGCCAGCGCAACGGACCTATCGAACACTGAAGCTTTCTTT. Full variable domain (remainder filled in from reference TRBV5-1 and TRBJ1-1): KAGVTQTPRYLIKTRGQQVTLSCSPISGHRSVSWYQQTPGQGLQFLFEYFSETQRNKGNFPGRFSGRQFSNSRSEMNVSTLELGDSALYLCASATDLSNTEAFFGQGTRLTVV.

The rearrangement joins TRBV27 to TRBJ1-1, with TRBD1 identical over 9 bases. This CDR3 contains 16 residues. CDR1 and CDR2 (germline): MNHEY, SMNVEV (reference sequence). The junction had 11 bases not matched to a gene; V was cut back by 0 bases and J by 9 bases. The chain's CDR3 is CASSLSGTGTGKKAFF. CDR3 nucleotide sequence: TGTGCCAGCAGTTTATCAGGCACCGGGACAGGGAAGAAAGCTTTCTTT.

This clonotype was picked up many times. The gene calls are TRBV28 and TRBJ2-3; TRBD1 might be the D (5 bases). The CDR3 covers 15 residues. Germline-derived CDR1 and CDR2 are MDHEN and SYDVKM. Trimming shortened V by 6 bases and J by 2 bases, and 15 bases separated the two germline ends. CDR3 loop: CASSQTVVLTDTQYF. The CDR3, as DNA: TGTGCCAGCAGCCAGACAGTTGTGCTCACAGATACGCAGTATTTT.

This sequence joins TRBV29-1 and TRBJ2-1; 8 positions match TRBD1. This CDR3 is built from 14 residues. The germline CDR1 and CDR2 sequences are SQVTM and ANQGSEA. After removal of 7 bases from V and 5 bases from J, the junction contained 10 bases not matched to a gene. Here the CDR3 reads CSGTATGDDNEQFF. Here the CDR3 DNA reads TGCAGCGGGACGGCGACAGGGGATGACAATGAGCAGTTCTTC.

The J gene is TRBJ2-7, the V gene TRBV11-2; no clear D gene. V was pared by 7 bases and J by 5 bases, with 15 bases between. Germline V gene lookup returns CDR1 SGHAT and CDR2 FQNNGV. The CDR3 consists of 13 residues. CDR3 loop: CASTHPGRDEQYF. DNA of the CDR3: TGTGCCAGCACCCACCCCGGACGGGACGAGCAGTACTTC.

The chain couples TRBV7-9 to TRBJ2-5, with D perhaps matching TRBD1 or TRBD2 (5 bases each). Germline V lookup: CDR1 SEHNR, CDR2 FQNEAQ (reference sequence). There are 15 residues in the CDR3. V lost 3 bases and J 5 bases, leaving 16 bases between the germline ends. CDR3 in amino acids: CASSFWTSRGETQYF. The CDR3 nucleotides read TGTGCCAGCAGCTTCTGGACAAGCAGAGGGGAGACCCAGTACTTC.

This clonotype occurred a few times. The genes are TRBV19 and TRBJ2-7; TRBD1 aligns across 8 bases. CDR1 is LNHDA, CDR2 SQIVND, per germline (reference sequence). V shed 7 bases and J 4 bases; nucleotides not matched to a gene: 6. The CDR3 spans 13 residues. CDR3 nucleotides: TGTGCCAGTAAGAGAGGACAGGGATACGAGCAGTACTTC. Its protein product is CASKRGQGYEQYF.

This clonotype has ten or more counts. The chain is built from TRBV14 and TRBJ2-1; either TRBD1 or TRBD2 may supply D (6 bases each). This CDR3 has 16 residues. The ends were cut back, 4 bases at V and 2 bases at J, with 15 bases in the middle. Germline lookup yields CDR1 SGHDN and CDR2 FVKESK. CDR3 DNA sequence: TGTGCCAGCAGCCTCGGGGGCAGGGGTACCTACAATGAGCAGTTCTTC. Its protein is CASSLGGRGTYNEQFF.

The chain carries TRBV28 and TRBJ1-5; D ambiguous. The CDR3 runs to 12 residues. Trimming pared 7 bases from V and 5 bases from J, leaving 9 bases between. CDR1 is MDHEN, CDR2 SYDVKM, per germline. The CDR3 bases are TGTGCCAGCACCGCCGGCCATCAGCCCCAGCATTTT. Encoded protein: CASTAGHQPQHF.

This clonotype was observed a few times. V is TRBV5-5 and J is TRBJ2-3, with 7 bases aligning to TRBD1. Germline CDR1 is SGHKS and CDR2 is YYEKEE (reference sequence). J lost 3 bases, V lost 2 bases, and 3 bases had no gene match. This CDR3 spans 14 amino acids. CDR3 DNA sequence: TGTGCCAGCAGCTTCGACAGGGCTACAGATACGCAGTATTTT. Its translation is CASSFDRATDTQYF.

This sequence joins TRBV6-2 or TRBV6-3 and TRBJ2-3; tentative D call: TRBD1 (6 bases). Trimming removed 6 bases at V and 0 bases at J, with 13 bases between. The CDR3 length is 15 residues. Germline CDR1 reads MNHEY; CDR2 reads SVGEGT. CDR3 coding DNA: TGTGCCAGCAGCCCCCCAGGGGATAGCACAGATACGCAGTATTTT. Protein: CASSPPGDSTDTQYF.

The chain uses TRBV10-2 and TRBJ2-3; TRBD1 matches at 7 bases. CDR1 and CDR2 (germline): WSHSY, SAAADI. The CDR3 length is 14 residues. Trimming at V came to 7 bases and at J to 3 bases, leaving 7 bases not matched to a gene. For the CDR3, the DNA is TGCGCCAGCATCCTGACAGGGTGGACAGATACGCAGTATTTT. Its protein is CASILTGWTDTQYF.

V usage is TRBV7-2 and J usage is TRBJ2-7, with unresolved D. Trimming took 5 bases from V and 2 from J, leaving 10 bases between them. Germline V gene data show CDR1 as SGHTA and CDR2 as FQGNSA. The CDR3 spans 13 residues. The CDR3 loop is CASSPRTTYEQYF. CDR3 in DNA: TGTGCCAGCAGCCCAAGGACCACCTACGAGCAGTACTTC.